One sample yielded the 24 T cell receptor beta chains listed below, sequenced in a study of T cells in Graves' hyperthyroidism and ophthalmopathy. TCR beta CDR3 regions were amplified from RNA transcripts. HTBI primers were employed in a first-round RT-PCR of the TCR CDR3. From the multiplex PCR reads, TCRdb called clonotypes with MiXCR, one entry per CDR3 protein. This table holds a few hundred thousand distinct CDR3 sequences, approximately 16% found once. Sample: blood. Receptors were obtained from a woman aged 25 to 45 with Graves' ophthalmopathy.

In this sample, this clonotype turned up many times. The V and J genes are TRBV28 and TRBJ1-2, with D tentatively TRBD1 (5 bases). The CDR3 runs to 15 residues. Between the trimmed V and J ends, which lost 4 bases and 2 bases, there was a span of 14 bases. CDR1 and CDR2 (germline): MDHEN, SYDVKM. In DNA, the CDR3 is TGTGCCAGCAGTTCCAGCTCGACAGTCAACTATGGCTACACCTTC. This gives the protein CASSSSSTVNYGYTF.

At least ten counts were recorded for this clonotype. V and J are TRBV6-1 and TRBJ2-3; TRBD1 is a possible D gene (6 bases). V dropped 4 bases and J dropped 5 bases, with 16 bases sitting between them. This CDR3 contains 15 residues. From germline, CDR1 is MNHNS and CDR2 SASEGT. CDR3 sequence reads: CASSVYGTQRDTQYF. The CDR3 nucleotides read TGTGCCAGCAGTGTGTATGGGACACAGCGAGATACGCAGTATTTT.

This clonotype occurred many times. The chain uses TRBV3-1 and TRBJ2-7; 13 nucleotides align to TRBD2. Per germline, CDR1 LGHDT and CDR2 YNNKEL (reference sequence). CDR3 length: 16 amino acids. The ends lost 3 bases at V and 4 bases at J; junction bases unmatched: 6. This chain's CDR3 is CASSHNGLAGVYEQYF. The CDR3 nucleotides are TGTGCCAGCAGCCATAACGGACTAGCGGGAGTTTACGAGCAGTACTTC.

This clonotype was picked up a small number of times. J is TRBJ2-3 and V is TRBV6-4; D gene unclear. CDR3 length equals 14 residues. Trimming removed 2 bases at V and 2 bases at J, with 8 bases between. CDR1 is MRHNA, CDR2 SNTAGT, per germline. The CDR3 sequence: CASSDGGDTDTQYF. The CDR3 DNA follows: TGTGCCAGCAGTGACGGTGGGGACACAGATACGCAGTATTTT.

This clonotype was observed at least ten times. The chain combines TRBV30 with TRBJ2-5; D is perhaps TRBD1 or TRBD2 (5 bases each). The CDR3 consists of 14 residues. Germline values: CDR1 GTSNPN, CDR2 SVGIG (reference sequence). V was pared by 5 bases and J by 5 bases, with 18 bases between. The CDR3, as DNA: TGTGCCTGGTCCCGGGACCACCTGGGTGAGACCCAGTACTTC. It encodes CAWSRDHLGETQYF.

In its sample, this clonotype was seen many times. The rearrangement links TRBV10-3 to TRBJ1-5; D is ambiguous. Trimming took 2 bases from V and 2 from J, leaving 7 bases between them. CDR3 length equals 14 residues. Germline V gives CDR1 ENHRY, CDR2 SYGVKD. CDR3 bases: TGTGCCATCAGTGAGGGTTTGGGCAATCAGCCCCAGCATTTT. Protein: CAISEGLGNQPQHF.

This clonotype was observed a handful of times. V usage is TRBV15 and J usage is TRBJ2-7, with D possibly being TRBD2 (5 bases). The ends were cut back, 1 base at V and 6 bases at J, with 10 bases in the middle. This CDR3 has 13 amino acids. CDR1 is LNHNV and CDR2 is YYDKDF in the germline V gene (reference sequence). CDR3 amino acids: CATSRAGVSEQYF. In nucleotides, the CDR3 is TGTGCCACCAGCAGAGCCGGGGTAAGCGAGCAGTACTTC.

This clonotype was recorded at least ten times. The CDR3 DNA is TGTGCCAGCAGCCCCCGGGCCGCTAACTATGGCTACACCTTC. It encodes CASSPRAANYGYTF. The gene calls are TRBV6-1 and TRBJ1-2; D remains unclear. V gave up 6 bases and J gave up 0 bases, with 11 bases separating them. Looked up from germline, CDR1 is MNHNS and CDR2 is SASEGT. The CDR3 contains 14 residues.

This clonotype appeared a few times. V is TRBV10-3 and J is TRBJ2-1; the match to TRBD2 covers 10 bases. CDR1 is ENHRY, CDR2 SYGVKD, per germline. CDR3 length: 16 amino acids. V lost 4 bases and J lost 7; bases outside the gene matches: 10. CDR3: CAISGDTSGIRNEQFF. The CDR3 DNA reads as TGTGCCATCAGTGGAGATACTAGCGGGATTAGAAATGAGCAGTTCTTC.

This clonotype was detected many times. V and J are TRBV2 and TRBJ2-3, with D perhaps TRBD2 (6 bases). CDR3 length: 15 amino acids. Trimming shortened V by 10 bases and J by 1 base, and 18 bases separated the two germline ends. Germline V gives CDR1 SNHLY, CDR2 FYNNEI. The CDR3 region is CATQWGEEGTDTQYF. CDR3 DNA: TGTGCCACCCAGTGGGGGGAAGAGGGCACAGATACGCAGTATTTT.

The sample holds many counts of this clonotype. The CDR3 loop is CASSSPSGGLEQFF. Here the CDR3 DNA reads TGTGCCAGCAGTTCTCCCAGCGGGGGACTTGAGCAGTTCTTC. The gene calls are TRBV28 and TRBJ2-1; TRBD2 aligns across 8 bases. This CDR3 is 14 amino acids long. Germline V lookup: CDR1 MDHEN, CDR2 SYDVKM. Trimming removed 4 bases from V and 9 bases from J; junction bases left unmatched: 8.

At least ten counts were recorded for this clonotype. The V gene is TRBV11-2, the J gene TRBJ1-5; a weak D match, TRBD1 (6 bases). This CDR3 has 13 residues. CDR1 is SGHAT, CDR2 FQNNGV, per germline. With 5 bases removed from V and 5 bases from J, the gap between germline ends came to 10 bases. The CDR3: CASSITGYQPQHF. The CDR3, as DNA: TGTGCCAGCAGCATCACAGGGTATCAGCCCCAGCATTTT.

The rearrangement links TRBV19 to TRBJ2-2; weak D call: TRBD1 (6 bases). With 10 bases removed from V and 5 bases from J, the gap between germline ends came to 26 bases. The CDR3 has 17 residues. CDR1 is LNHDA, CDR2 SQIVND, per germline (reference sequence). In DNA, the CDR3 is TGTGCCACCATGACCCGCTTCCGGGACATACTTACCGGGGAGCTGTTTTTT. Translation: CATMTRFRDILTGELFF.

This clonotype was seen many times. This chain connects TRBV10-3 to TRBJ2-7; 15 bases agree with TRBD2. Germline V gene data show CDR1 as ENHRY and CDR2 as SYGVKD. The CDR3 runs 15 residues. V shed 6 bases and J 7 bases; nucleotides not matched to a gene: 7. The CDR3 DNA sequence: TGTGCCATCAGGGATGGACTAGCGGGAGGGGGGGAGCAGTACTTC. This translates into CAIRDGLAGGGEQYF.

In this sample, this clonotype turned up many times. The V gene is TRBV3-1, the J gene TRBJ2-4; D not certain. The CDR3 is 16 residues long. The germline CDR1 and CDR2 sequences are LGHDT and YNNKEL (reference sequence). V gave up 0 bases and J gave up 3 bases, with 12 bases separating them. CDR3 DNA: TGTGCCAGCAGCCAAGATATCTCCCTTGGCAAAAACATTCAGTACTTC. Its translation: CASSQDISLGKNIQYF.

There are many counts of this clonotype. V is TRBV20-1 and J is TRBJ2-1; D unclear. CDR1 and CDR2 from the germline V gene are DFQATT and SNEGSKA (reference sequence). The V gene lost 4 bases and the J gene lost 4 bases, with 8 bases spanning the gap. CDR3 length: 12 amino acids. The CDR3 reads CSAKLRYNEQFF. CDR3 nucleotides: TGCAGTGCTAAACTTAGATACAATGAGCAGTTCTTC.

This sequence joins TRBV4-1 and TRBJ2-6, with TRBD2 as a possible D gene (5 bases). V gave up 0 bases and J gave up 4 bases, with 7 bases separating them. This CDR3 is 15 amino acids long. CDR1 is MGHRA, CDR2 YSYEKL, per germline. CDR3 protein: CASSQERAGANVLTF. For the CDR3, the DNA is TGCGCCAGCAGCCAAGAGCGGGCCGGGGCCAACGTCCTGACTTTC.

This clonotype came up many times. The CDR3 nucleotides read TGTGCCTGGAGTGTAACCGGGACCTTATCGGTTCAGTACTTC. It encodes CAWSVTGTLSVQYF. The chain joins TRBV30 to TRBJ2-4, with D perhaps being TRBD1 or TRBD2 (5 bases each). This CDR3 has 14 residues. CDR1 is GTSNPN, CDR2 SVGIG, per germline (reference sequence). V lost 0 bases and J 11 bases, leaving 17 bases between the germline ends.

This clonotype has ten or more counts. V usage is TRBV7-2 and J usage is TRBJ2-1; the D is unclear. The length of the CDR3 is 12 residues. Germline V gene lookup returns CDR1 SGHTA and CDR2 FQGNSA. V was trimmed by 5 bases and J by 9 bases, leaving 11 bases between them. The CDR3 DNA sequence: TGTGCCAGCAGCCTAGAGATCAGTGAGCAGTTCTTC. This translates into CASSLEISEQFF.

This clonotype was counted many times. The chain couples TRBV5-6 to TRBJ2-7, with D possibly being TRBD1 (6 bases). Germline V gene data show CDR1 as SGHDT and CDR2 as YYEEEE. The ends were cut back, 1 base at V and 3 bases at J, with 11 bases in the middle. CDR3 length: 14 residues. This CDR3 reads CASSLWDTHYEQYF. Here the CDR3 DNA reads TGTGCCAGCAGCTTGTGGGACACACACTACGAGCAGTACTTC.

This clonotype appeared many times. In DNA, the CDR3 is TGTGCCAGCAGTTTAACCCGGGACAGGGGTTCGGACATTCAGTACTTC. The encoded protein is CASSLTRDRGSDIQYF. The chain combines TRBV28 with TRBJ2-4; TRBD1 agrees at 10 bases. Looked up from germline, CDR1 is MDHEN and CDR2 is SYDVKM. CDR3 size: 16 residues. The V segment lost 2 bases and the J segment 8 bases; nucleotides outside the gene matches: 9.

This clonotype was recorded at least ten times. The chain uses TRBV24-1 and TRBJ2-3; 10 nucleotides align to TRBD2. CDR1 and CDR2 from the germline V gene are KGHDR and SFDVKD. V shed 4 bases, J shed 1 base, and the junction held 7 bases outside the gene matches. The CDR3 is 17 residues long. Written as DNA, the CDR3 is TGTGCCACCAGTGAGACTCGGACTAGCGGAGGCACAGATACGCAGTATTTT. Protein sequence: CATSETRTSGGTDTQYF.

The table lists this clonotype with many counts. V usage is TRBV12-5 and J usage is TRBJ1-1; the D gene is possibly TRBD1 (6 bases). The CDR3 is made up of 15 amino acids. Germline CDR1 LGHNT, CDR2 FRNRAP. The V end lost 1 base, the J end lost 1 base, and 10 bases lay between the germline ends. CDR3 in amino acids: CASGLAQGWNTEAFF. CDR3 DNA: TGTGCTAGTGGTTTGGCTCAGGGGTGGAACACTGAAGCTTTCTTT. Using reference TRBV12-5 and TRBJ1-1 for the parts outside the CDR3, the full variable domain is DARVTQTPRHKVTEMGQEVTMRCQPILGHNTVFWYRQTMMQGLELLAYFRNRAPLDDSGMPKDRFSAEMPDATLATLKIQPSEPRDSAVYFCASGLAQGWNTEAFFGQGTRLTVV.

This clonotype was counted at least ten times. V is TRBV7-2 and J is TRBJ2-5; the match to TRBD2 covers 9 bases. This CDR3 is 16 amino acids long. J lost 4 bases, V lost 5 bases, and 11 bases had no gene match. Looked up from germline, CDR1 is SGHTA and CDR2 is FQGNSA. CDR3 coding DNA: TGTGCCAGCAGCCCACCGGGACTAGCACATGGAGAGACCCAGTACTTC. Translation gives CASSPPGLAHGETQYF. Supplemented by reference TRBV7-2 and TRBJ2-5, the full variable domain reads GAGVSQSPSNKVTEKGKDVELRCDPISGHTALYWYRQSLGQGLEFLIYFQGNSAPDKSGLPSDRFSAERTGGSVSTLTIQRTQQEDSAVYLCASSPPGLAHGETQYFGPGTRLLVL.